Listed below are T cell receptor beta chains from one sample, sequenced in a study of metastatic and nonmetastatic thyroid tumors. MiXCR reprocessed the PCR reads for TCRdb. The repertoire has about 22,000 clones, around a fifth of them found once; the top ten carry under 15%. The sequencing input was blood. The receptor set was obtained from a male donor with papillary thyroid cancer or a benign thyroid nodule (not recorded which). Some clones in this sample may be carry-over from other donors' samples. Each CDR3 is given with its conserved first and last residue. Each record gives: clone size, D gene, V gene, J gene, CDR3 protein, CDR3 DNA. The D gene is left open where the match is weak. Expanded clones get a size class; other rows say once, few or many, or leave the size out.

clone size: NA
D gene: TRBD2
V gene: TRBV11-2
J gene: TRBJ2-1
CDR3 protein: CASSSTSGVGYEQFF
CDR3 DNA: TGTGCCAGCAGCTCAACTAGCGGGGTAGGGTATGAGCAGTTCTTC

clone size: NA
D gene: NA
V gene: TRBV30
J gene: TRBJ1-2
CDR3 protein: CAGGVYGYTF
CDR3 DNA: TGTGCCGGAGGGGTCTATGGCTACACCTTC

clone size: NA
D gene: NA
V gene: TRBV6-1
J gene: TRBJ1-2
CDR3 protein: CASSVAGGYVYGYTF
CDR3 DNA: TGTGCCAGCAGTGTCGCTGGGGGTTACGTCTATGGCTACACCTTC

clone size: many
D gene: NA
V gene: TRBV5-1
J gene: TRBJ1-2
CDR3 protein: CASSLDRRFHGYTF
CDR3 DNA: TGCGCCAGCAGCTTGGATCGAAGGTTTCATGGCTACACCTTC

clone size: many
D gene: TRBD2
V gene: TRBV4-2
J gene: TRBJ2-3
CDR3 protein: CASSQGTSGRADTQYF
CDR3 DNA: TGTGCCAGCAGCCAGGGGACTAGCGGGAGGGCAGATACGCAGTATTTT

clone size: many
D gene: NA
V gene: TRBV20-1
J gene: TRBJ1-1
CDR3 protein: CSAKTRDTEAFF
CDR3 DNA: TGCAGTGCTAAGACCCGAGATACTGAAGCTTTCTTT

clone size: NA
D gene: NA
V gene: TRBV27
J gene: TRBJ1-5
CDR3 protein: CASSNSRAPNQPQHF
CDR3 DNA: TGTGCCAGCAGTAACTCCAGGGCTCCGAATCAGCCCCAGCATTTT

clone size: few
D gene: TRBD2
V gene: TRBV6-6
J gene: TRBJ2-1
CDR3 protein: CASSYGAGSYNEQFF
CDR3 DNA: TGTGCCAGCAGTTACGGAGCGGGATCGTACAATGAGCAGTTCTTC

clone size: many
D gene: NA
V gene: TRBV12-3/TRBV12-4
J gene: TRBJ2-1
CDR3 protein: CASSSYNEQFF
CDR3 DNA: TGTGCCAGCAGCTCGTACAATGAGCAGTTCTTC

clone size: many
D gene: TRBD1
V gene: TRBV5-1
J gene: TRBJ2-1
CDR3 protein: CASGRDSDNEQFF
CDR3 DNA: TGCGCCAGCGGACGGGACAGCGACAATGAGCAGTTCTTC

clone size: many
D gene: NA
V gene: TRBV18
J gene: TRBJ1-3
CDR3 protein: CASFANFGNTIYF
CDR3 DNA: TGTGCCAGCTTCGCCAACTTCGGAAACACCATATATTTT